The rows below give T cell receptor beta chains drawn from one sample of a study of OX40 agonist ivuxolimab in advanced cancers. Sequencing was performed with immunoSEQ multiplex PCR; in TCRdb, only in-frame clones are kept and a portion is missing. Of 40,000 to 60,000 clones in the sample, 85% to 95% were seen once. This material consisted of CD4+ or CD8+ T cells sorted from blood, taken in a trial of the OX40 agonist ivuxolimab. The receptors were sampled from an adult with an advanced solid tumor such as melanoma, head and neck, liver or kidney cancer. The CDR3 runs from the conserved cysteine through the conserved F or W. The D gene is left open where the match is weak. Part of the rows lack a size; the others show once, few, many or a class for expanded clones.

clone size | J gene | V gene | D gene | CDR3 DNA | CDR3 protein
- | TRBJ1-1 | TRBV19 | - | TGTGCCAGTAGTAGTCGCCCGGGAGCCGTGAACACTGAAGCTTTCTTT | CASSSRPGAVNTEAFF
- | TRBJ2-1 | TRBV27 | - | TGTGCCAGCAGTTTAGACTTTTACAATGAGCAGTTCTTC | CASSLDFYNEQFF
- | TRBJ2-2 | TRBV27 | - | TGTGCCAGCAGTTTAACGAACGGGGAGCTGTTTTTT | CASSLTNGELFF
once | TRBJ2-1 | TRBV5-8 | TRBD2 | TGTGCCAGCAGCTGGGGGACTAGCGGGCTATATTCGGGGTTCTTC | CASSWGTSGLYSGFF
- | TRBJ2-1 | TRBV7-9 | - | TGTGCCAGCAGCTTAGTTGAGCAGTTCTTC | CASSLVEQFF
- | TRBJ2-5 | TRBV27 | - | TGTGCCAGCAGTTTAAAGTTCCAGCTCCAAGAGACCCAGTACTTC | CASSLKFQLQETQYF
- | TRBJ2-5 | TRBV4-2 | - | TGTGCCAGCAGCCCGACAGTGAGGGGGGAAGAGACCCAGTACTTC | CASSPTVRGEETQYF
- | TRBJ2-3 | TRBV5-1 | - | TGCGCCAGCAGCCCCGCTAGCCTCAGCACAGATACGCAGTATTTT | CASSPASLSTDTQYF
once | TRBJ2-1 | TRBV7-9 | TRBD2 | TGTGCCAGCAGCCCAAGCGGGAGGCCCAATGAGCAGTTCTTC | CASSPSGRPNEQFF
- | TRBJ2-7 | TRBV28 | - | TGTGCCAGCAGTTTACCCCCGGTACGCGAGTTC | CASSLPPVREF
- | TRBJ2-2 | TRBV9 | - | TGTGCCAGCAGCCCCCGGGTGACGAACACCGGGGAGCTGTTTTTT | CASSPRVTNTGELFF
once | TRBJ1-3 | TRBV19 | - | TGTGCCAGTAGTATAGATCACAGCACCTCTGGAAACACCATATATTTT | CASSIDHSTSGNTIYF
- | TRBJ1-1 | TRBV2 | - | TGTGCCAGGAGGGGGATAATTCCTGAAGCTTTCTTT | CARRGIIPEAFF